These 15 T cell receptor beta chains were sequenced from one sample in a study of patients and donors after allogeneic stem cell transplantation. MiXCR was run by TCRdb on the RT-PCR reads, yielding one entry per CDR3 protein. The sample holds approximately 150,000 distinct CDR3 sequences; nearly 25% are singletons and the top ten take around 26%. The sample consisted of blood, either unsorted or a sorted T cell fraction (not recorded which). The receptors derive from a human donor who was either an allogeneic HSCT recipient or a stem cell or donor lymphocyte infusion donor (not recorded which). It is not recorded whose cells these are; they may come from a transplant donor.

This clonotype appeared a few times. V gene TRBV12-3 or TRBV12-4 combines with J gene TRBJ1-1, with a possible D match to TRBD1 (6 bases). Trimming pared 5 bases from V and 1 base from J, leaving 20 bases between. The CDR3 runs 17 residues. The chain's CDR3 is CASSRNPWEQGNTEAFF. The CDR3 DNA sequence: TGTGCCAGCAGTCGAAACCCGTGGGAACAGGGGAACACTGAAGCTTTCTTT.

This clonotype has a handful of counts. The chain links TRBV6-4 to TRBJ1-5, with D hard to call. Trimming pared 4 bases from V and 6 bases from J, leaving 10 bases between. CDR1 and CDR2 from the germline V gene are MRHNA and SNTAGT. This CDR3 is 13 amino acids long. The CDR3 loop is CASSVESGQPQHF. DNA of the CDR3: TGTGCCAGCAGTGTTGAGTCAGGTCAGCCCCAGCATTTT.

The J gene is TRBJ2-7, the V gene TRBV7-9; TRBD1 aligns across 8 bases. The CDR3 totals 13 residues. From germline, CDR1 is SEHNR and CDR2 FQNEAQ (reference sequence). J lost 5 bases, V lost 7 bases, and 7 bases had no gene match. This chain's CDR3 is CASNLDRGDEQYF. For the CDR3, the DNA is TGTGCCAGCAACCTAGACAGGGGTGACGAGCAGTACTTC.

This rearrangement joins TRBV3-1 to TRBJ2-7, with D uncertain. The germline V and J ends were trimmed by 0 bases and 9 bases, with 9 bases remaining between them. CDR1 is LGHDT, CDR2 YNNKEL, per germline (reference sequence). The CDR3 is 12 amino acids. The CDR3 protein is CASSQDGGRQYF. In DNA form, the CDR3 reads TGTGCCAGCAGCCAAGATGGTGGCAGGCAGTACTTC.

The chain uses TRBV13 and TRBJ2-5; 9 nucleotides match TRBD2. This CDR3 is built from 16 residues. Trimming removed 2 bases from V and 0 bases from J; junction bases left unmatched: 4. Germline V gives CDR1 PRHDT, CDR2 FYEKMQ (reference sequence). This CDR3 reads CASSLTSGPYQETQYF. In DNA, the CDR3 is TGTGCCAGCAGCTTAACTAGCGGGCCGTACCAAGAGACCCAGTACTTC.

The CDR3: CASSLAAAGDTQYF. The CDR3 nucleotides read TGCGCCAGCAGCTTGGCCGCGGCAGGAGATACGCAGTATTTT. The chain links TRBV5-1 to TRBJ2-3; D gene uncertain. There are 14 residues in the CDR3. Germline loops: CDR1 SGHRS, CDR2 YFSETQ. V lost 0 bases, J lost 5 bases, and 10 bases lay in between.

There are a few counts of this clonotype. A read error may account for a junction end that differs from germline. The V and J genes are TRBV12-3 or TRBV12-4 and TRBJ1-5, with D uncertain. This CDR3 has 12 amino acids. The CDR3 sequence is CASSLNFVSPKF. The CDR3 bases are TGTGCCAGCAGTTTAAATTTTGTCTCCCCAAAATTT.

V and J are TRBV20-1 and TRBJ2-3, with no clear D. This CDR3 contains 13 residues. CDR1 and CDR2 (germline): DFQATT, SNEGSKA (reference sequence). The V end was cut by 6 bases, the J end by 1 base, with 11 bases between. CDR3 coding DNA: TGCAGTGCCCGAGGCTGGGGCACAGATACGCAGTATTTT. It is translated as CSARGWGTDTQYF.

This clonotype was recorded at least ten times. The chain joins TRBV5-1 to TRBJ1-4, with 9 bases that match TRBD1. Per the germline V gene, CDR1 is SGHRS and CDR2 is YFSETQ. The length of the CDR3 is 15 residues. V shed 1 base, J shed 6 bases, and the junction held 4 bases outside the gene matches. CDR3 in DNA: TGCGCCAGCAGCTTGACAGGGGGCGCCGATGAAAAACTGTTTTTT. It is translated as CASSLTGGADEKLFF.

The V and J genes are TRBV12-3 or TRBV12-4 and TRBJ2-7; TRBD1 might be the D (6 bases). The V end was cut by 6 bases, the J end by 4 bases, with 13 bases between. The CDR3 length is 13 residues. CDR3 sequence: CASSLTGKYEQYF. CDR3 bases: TGTGCCAGCAGCCTCACAGGGAAGTACGAGCAGTACTTC.

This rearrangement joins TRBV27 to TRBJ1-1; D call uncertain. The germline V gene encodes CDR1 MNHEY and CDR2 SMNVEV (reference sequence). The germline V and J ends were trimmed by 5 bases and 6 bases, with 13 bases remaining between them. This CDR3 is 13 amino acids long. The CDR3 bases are TGTGCCAGCAGTGTTTTAAGGAAGGCTGAAGCTTTCTTT. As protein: CASSVLRKAEAFF.

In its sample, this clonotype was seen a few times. Written as DNA, the CDR3 is TGTGCCAGCAGCTTAGAACCCGCGAATAGCAATCAGCCCCAGCATTTT. The encoded protein is CASSLEPANSNQPQHF. V gene TRBV7-8 combines with J gene TRBJ1-5; D remains unclear. Trimming took off 1 base at V and 0 bases at J, with 10 bases between the two ends. This CDR3 comprises 16 residues. Germline V gene sequence: CDR1 SGHVS, CDR2 FQNEAQ.

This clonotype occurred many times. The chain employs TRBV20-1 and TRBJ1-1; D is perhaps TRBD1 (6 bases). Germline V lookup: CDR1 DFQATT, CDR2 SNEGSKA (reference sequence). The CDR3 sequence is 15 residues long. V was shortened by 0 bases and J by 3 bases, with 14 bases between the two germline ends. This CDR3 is CSARDEGRGHTEAFF. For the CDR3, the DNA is TGCAGTGCTAGAGATGAGGGCAGGGGCCACACTGAAGCTTTCTTT.

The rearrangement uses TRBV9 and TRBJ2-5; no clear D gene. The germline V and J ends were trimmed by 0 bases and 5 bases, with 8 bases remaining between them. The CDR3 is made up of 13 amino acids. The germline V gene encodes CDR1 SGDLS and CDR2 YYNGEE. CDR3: CASSVGLRETQYF. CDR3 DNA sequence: TGTGCCAGCAGCGTAGGTCTTCGGGAGACCCAGTACTTC.

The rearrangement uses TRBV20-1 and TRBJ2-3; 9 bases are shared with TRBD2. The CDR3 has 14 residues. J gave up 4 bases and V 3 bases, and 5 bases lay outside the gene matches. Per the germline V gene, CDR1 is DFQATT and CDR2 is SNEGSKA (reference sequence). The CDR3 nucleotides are TGCAGTGCTAGTGGGGGACTAGCACCAGATACGCAGTATTTT. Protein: CSASGGLAPDTQYF.